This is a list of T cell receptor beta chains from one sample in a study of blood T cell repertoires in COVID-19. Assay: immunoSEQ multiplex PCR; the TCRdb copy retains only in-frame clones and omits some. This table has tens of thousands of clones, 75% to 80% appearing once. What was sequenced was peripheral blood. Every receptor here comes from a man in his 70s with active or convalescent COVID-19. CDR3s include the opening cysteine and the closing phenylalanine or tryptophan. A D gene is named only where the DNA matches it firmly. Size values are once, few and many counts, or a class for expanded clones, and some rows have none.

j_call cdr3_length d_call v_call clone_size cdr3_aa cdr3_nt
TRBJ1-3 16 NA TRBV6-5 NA CASSYSRGLGGNTIYF TGTGCCAGCAGTTACTCGCGGGGATTAGGCGGAAACACCATATATTTT
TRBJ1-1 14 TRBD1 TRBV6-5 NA CASSRDRKNTEAFF TGTGCCAGCAGTAGGGACAGAAAAAACACTGAAGCTTTCTTT
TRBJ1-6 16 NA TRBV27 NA CASSLEGRWMNSPLHF TGTGCCAGCAGTTTGGAGGGGCGCTGGATGAATTCACCCCTCCACTTT
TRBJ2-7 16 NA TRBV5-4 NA CASSLGAGPVVYEQYF TGTGCCAGCAGCTTGGGGGCAGGTCCGGTAGTCTACGAGCAGTACTTC
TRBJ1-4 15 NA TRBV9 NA CASSVLGGGNEKLFF TGTGCCAGCAGCGTATTGGGCGGAGGTAATGAAAAACTGTTTTTT
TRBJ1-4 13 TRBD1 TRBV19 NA CASSTRGSEKLFF TGTGCCAGTAGTACCAGGGGGAGCGAAAAACTGTTTTTT
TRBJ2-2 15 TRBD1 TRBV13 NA CASSAGQGAIGELFF TGTGCCAGCAGCGCGGGACAGGGGGCTATCGGGGAGCTGTTTTTT
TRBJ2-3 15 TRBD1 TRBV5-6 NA CASSFRTGSTDTQYF TGTGCCAGCAGCTTCAGGACAGGGAGCACAGATACGCAGTATTTT
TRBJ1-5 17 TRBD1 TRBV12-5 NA CASGLVGIGTGNQPQHF TGTGCTAGTGGTTTGGTAGGGATTGGGACAGGCAATCAGCCCCAGCATTTT
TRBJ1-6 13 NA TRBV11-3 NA CASSLNMVMPLHF TGTGCCAGCAGCTTGAACATGGTTATGCCCCTCCACTTT
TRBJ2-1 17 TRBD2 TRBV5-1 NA CASSLVQTSGVYNEQFF TGCGCCAGCAGCTTGGTCCAGACTAGCGGGGTTTACAATGAGCAGTTCTTC
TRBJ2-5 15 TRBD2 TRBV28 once CASSSTGTSAETQYF TGTGCCAGCAGCTCTACCGGGACTAGCGCGGAGACCCAGTACTTC
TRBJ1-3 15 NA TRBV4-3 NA CASSPLGGSGNTIYF TGCGCCAGCAGCCCCTTAGGAGGATCTGGAAACACCATATATTTT
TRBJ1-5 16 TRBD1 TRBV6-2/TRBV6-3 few CASSYRDRAGEQPQHF TGTGCCAGCAGTTACCGGGACAGGGCTGGGGAACAGCCCCAGCATTTT
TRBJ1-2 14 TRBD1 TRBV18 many CASSPGTGAYGYTF TGTGCCAGCTCACCTGGGACAGGGGCCTATGGCTACACCTTC
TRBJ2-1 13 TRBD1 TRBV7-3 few CASSSRTGIEQFF TGTGCCAGCAGCTCGCGGACAGGGATTGAGCAGTTCTTC
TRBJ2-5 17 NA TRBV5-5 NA CASSLRSMGAPQETQYF TGTGCCAGCAGCCTACGGAGCATGGGAGCGCCCCAAGAGACCCAGTACTTC
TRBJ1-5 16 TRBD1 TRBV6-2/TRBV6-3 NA CASSTGTGGLGQPQHF TGTGCCAGCAGCACCGGGACAGGAGGGCTAGGCCAGCCCCAGCATTTT
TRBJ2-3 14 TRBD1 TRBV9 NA CASSDRQGKDTQYF TGTGCCAGCAGCGACCGACAGGGGAAGGATACGCAGTATTTT
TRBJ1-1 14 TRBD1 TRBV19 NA CASSMGQKNTEAFF TGTGCCAGTAGTATGGGACAGAAGAACACTGAAGCTTTCTTT
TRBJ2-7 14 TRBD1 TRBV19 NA CASSIGGQSYEQYF TGTGCCAGTAGTATAGGGGGACAGTCCTACGAGCAGTACTTC
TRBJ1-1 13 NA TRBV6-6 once CASSPPTGTEAFF TGTGCCAGCAGTCCCCCCACGGGGACTGAAGCTTTCTTT
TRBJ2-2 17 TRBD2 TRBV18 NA CASSPSEREGGTGELFF TGTGCCAGCTCACCATCGGAGCGGGAGGGCGGAACCGGGGAGCTGTTTTTT
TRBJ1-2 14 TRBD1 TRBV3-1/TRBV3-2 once CASSRQGEFYGYTF TGTGCCAGCAGCCGACAGGGCGAGTTCTATGGCTACACCTTC
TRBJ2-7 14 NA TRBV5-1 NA CASTETGITGEQYF TGCGCCAGCACCGAAACGGGAATCACAGGGGAGCAGTACTTC
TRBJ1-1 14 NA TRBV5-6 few CASSYTIRNTEAFF TGTGCCAGCAGCTACACGATCCGAAACACTGAAGCTTTCTTT
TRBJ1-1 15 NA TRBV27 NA CASSPRGGMNTEAFF TGTGCCAGCAGTCCCCGGGGGGGTATGAACACTGAAGCTTTCTTT
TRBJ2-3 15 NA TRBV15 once CATSRDSQGADTQYF TGTGCCACCAGCAGAGATTCCCAAGGAGCAGATACGCAGTATTTT
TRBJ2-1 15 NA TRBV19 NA CASSIEGLPYNEQFF TGTGCCAGTAGTATAGAGGGACTCCCATACAATGAGCAGTTCTTC
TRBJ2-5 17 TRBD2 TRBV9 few CASSLGWLAGSQETQYF TGTGCCAGCAGCCTAGGGTGGCTAGCGGGTAGTCAAGAGACCCAGTACTTC
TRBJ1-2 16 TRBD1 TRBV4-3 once CASSQDPTGGRDGYTF TGCGCCAGCAGCCAAGATCCCACAGGGGGAAGGGATGGCTACACCTTC
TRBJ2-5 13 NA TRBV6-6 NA CASTKEVGETQYF TGTGCCAGCACAAAGGAGGTCGGGGAGACCCAGTACTTC
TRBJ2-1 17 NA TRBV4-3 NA CASSRSLGGDVLDEQFF TGCGCCAGCAGCCGCTCCCTGGGCGGGGATGTCTTGGATGAGCAGTTCTTC
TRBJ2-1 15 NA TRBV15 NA CATSREVSSYNEQFF TGTGCCACCAGCAGAGAAGTGAGCTCCTACAATGAGCAGTTCTTC
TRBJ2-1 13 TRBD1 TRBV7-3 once CASSPTGHNEQFF TGTGCCAGCAGCCCGACAGGGCACAATGAGCAGTTCTTC
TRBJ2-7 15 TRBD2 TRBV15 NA CATSRDRTSMYEQYF TGTGCCACCAGCAGAGATCGGACTAGCATGTACGAGCAGTACTTC
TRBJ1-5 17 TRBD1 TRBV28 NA CASSRQGLAMSNQPQHF TGTGCCAGCAGTCGACAGGGTTTGGCAATGAGCAATCAGCCCCAGCATTTT
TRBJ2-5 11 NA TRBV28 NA CASSFRETQYF TGTGCCAGCAGTTTTCGAGAGACCCAGTACTTC
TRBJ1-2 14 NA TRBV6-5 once CASSSVDSFYGYTF TGTGCCAGCAGTTCCGTCGACAGCTTCTATGGCTACACCTTC
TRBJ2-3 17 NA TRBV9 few CASSKHTRAGGTDTQYF TGTGCCAGCAGCAAACACACTAGGGCGGGCGGCACAGATACGCAGTATTTT
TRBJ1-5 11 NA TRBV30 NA CAWGPNQPQHF TGTGCCTGGGGCCCAAATCAGCCCCAGCATTTT
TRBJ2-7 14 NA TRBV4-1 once CASSPGQGGYEQYF TGCGCCAGCAGCCCCGGGCAGGGTGGTTACGAGCAGTACTTC
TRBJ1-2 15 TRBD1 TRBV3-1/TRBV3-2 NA CASSQVSGGWVGYTF TGTGCCAGCAGCCAAGTGTCAGGGGGCTGGGTTGGCTACACCTTC
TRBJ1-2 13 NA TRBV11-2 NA CASSLNSGYGYTF TGTGCCAGCAGCTTGAATTCAGGGTATGGCTACACCTTC
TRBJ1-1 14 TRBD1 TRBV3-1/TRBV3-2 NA CASSQGIQGGEAFF TGTGCCAGCAGCCAAGGGATTCAGGGGGGAGAAGCTTTCTTT
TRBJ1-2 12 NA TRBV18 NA CASSLEGYGYTF TGTGCCAGCTCACTCGAGGGCTATGGCTACACCTTC
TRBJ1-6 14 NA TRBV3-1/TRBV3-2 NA CASSQAVDNSPLHF TGTGCCAGCAGCCAAGCGGTAGATAATTCACCCCTCCACTTT